This TCR beta chain was sequenced in a study of shared clonotypes between healthy human individuals. CDR1 is ENHRY, CDR2 SYGVKD, per germline. J gave up 7 bases and V 5 bases, and 9 bases lay outside the gene matches. The CDR3 is 16 amino acids. Sequencing was performed with immunoSEQ multiplex PCR; in TCRdb, only in-frame clones are kept and a portion is missing. The sample carries roughly 2.5 million clones, more than 90% recorded once. This clonotype originated in a man younger than 35 in good health. The V gene is TRBV10-3, the J gene TRBJ2-2; TRBD2 matches 11 bases. The sequenced sample consisted of naive CD4+ T cells sorted from blood. Indicated subset: CD45RA+ positively selected. The CDR3 coding sequence is TGTGCCATCAGTATCTCTAGCGGGGGGTCTCTCGGGGAGCTGTTTTTT. It codes for CAISISSGGSLGELFF.